The 28 T cell receptor beta chains below were found in one sample sequenced in a study of T cell changes during pregnancy in multiple sclerosis. Libraries were prepared by immunoSEQ multiplex PCR; TCRdb keeps only in-frame clonotypes and omits some of them. The repertoire has around 43,000 clones, approximately 90% of them found once; the top ten carry less than 0.8%. Specimen: CD4+ T cells from peripheral blood mononuclear cells, collected before pregnancy. The receptor set was obtained from a female donor with multiple sclerosis, enrolled in a pregnancy study.

The chain joins TRBV5-1 to TRBJ2-3, with 7 nucleotides matching TRBD2. V was clipped by 4 bases and J by 2 bases; unmatched bases: 4. CDR1 is SGHRS, CDR2 YFSETQ, per germline. This CDR3 contains 14 residues. CDR3 amino acids: CASSRSGITDTQYF. The CDR3, as DNA: TGCGCCAGCAGCCGAAGCGGGATCACAGATACGCAGTATTTT.

The V call is TRBV11-2, the J call TRBJ1-3; 7 bases line up with TRBD1. CDR1 is SGHAT and CDR2 is FQNNGV in the germline V gene. After removal of 4 bases from V and 1 base from J, the junction contained 10 bases not matched to a gene. The CDR3 totals 17 residues. Written as DNA, the CDR3 is TGTGCCAGCAGCTCACGGACAGGTTCTTATTCTGGAAACACCATATATTTT. The encoded protein is CASSSRTGSYSGNTIYF. Looking up the rest from reference TRBV11-2 and TRBJ1-3 gives the full variable domain: EAGVAQSPRYKIIEKRQSVAFWCNPISGHATLYWYQQILGQGPKLLIQFQNNGVVDDSQLPKDRFSAERLKGVDSTLKIQPAKLEDSAVYLCASSSRTGSYSGNTIYFGEGSWLTVV.

This chain links TRBV13 with TRBJ2-5; D perhaps matches TRBD2 (6 bases). Deletions cut 2 bases from V and 1 base from J, with 11 bases between. Germline V gene data show CDR1 as PRHDT and CDR2 as FYEKMQ (reference sequence). The CDR3 totals 15 residues. The CDR3 DNA reads as TGTGCCAGCAGCTTAAGGAGGGGTGTCCAAGAGACCCAGTACTTC. It codes for CASSLRRGVQETQYF.

The chain carries TRBV7-9 and TRBJ2-5; 9 nucleotides agree with TRBD2. With 8 bases clipped from V and 4 bases from J, the junction kept 11 bases outside the gene matches. CDR1 and CDR2 (germline): SEHNR, FQNEAQ (reference sequence). This CDR3 spans 15 amino acids. CDR3 bases: TGTGCCAGCGGGATGGGGACTAGCTTACGAGAGACCCAGTACTTC. Translating it yields CASGMGTSLRETQYF.

V and J are TRBV21-1 and TRBJ1-1. TRBV21-1 is labeled a pseudogene. The CDR3 contains 14 residues. CDR3: CASSNGGMNTEAFF. CDR3 DNA sequence: TGTGCCAGCAGCAACGGGGGGATGAACACTGAAGCTTTCTTT.

The chain couples TRBV29-1 to TRBJ2-5; 8 positions match TRBD2. Germline CDR1 SQVTM, CDR2 ANQGSEA. This CDR3 comprises 14 residues. Unmatched junction bases numbered 5, after V lost 4 bases and J lost 1 base. CDR3 loop: CSVVPGGSQETQYF. CDR3 sequence (DNA): TGCAGCGTTGTCCCGGGAGGGTCCCAAGAGACCCAGTACTTC.

CDR3 region: CASSFLRATEAFF. DNA for the CDR3: TGTGCCAGCAGCTTTTTGAGAGCCACTGAAGCTTTCTTT. The chain links TRBV11-2 to TRBJ1-1; D remains ambiguous. With 3 bases removed from V and 4 bases from J, the gap between germline ends came to 9 bases. The CDR3 runs 13 residues. Germline V gene lookup returns CDR1 SGHAT and CDR2 FQNNGV.

V usage is TRBV18 and J usage is TRBJ2-7; 7 nucleotides line up with TRBD2. There are 13 residues in the CDR3. Unmatched junction bases numbered 4, after V lost 2 bases and J lost 6 bases. CDR1 and CDR2 from the germline V gene are KGHSH and LQKENI. As DNA, the CDR3 is TGTGCCAGCTCACCAGGCACGGGGGGCGAGCAGTACTTC. Residues: CASSPGTGGEQYF. The full variable domain, in which reference TRBV18 and TRBJ2-7 provide the parts outside the CDR3, is NAGVMQNPRHLVRRRGQEARLRCSPMKGHSHVYWYRQLPEEGLKFMVYLQKENIIDESGMPKERFSAEFPKEGPSILRIQQVVRGDSAAYFCASSPGTGGEQYFGPGTRLTVT.

This clone turned up a few times. The chain carries TRBV7-2 and TRBJ2-3, with D possibly TRBD1 on 5 matching bases. V lost 5 bases and J lost 6, with 9 bases in between. This CDR3 has 12 amino acids. Germline-derived CDR1 and CDR2 are SGHTA and FQGNSA. The CDR3 region has the DNA TGTGCCAGCAGCCCAGGGTTCGATACGCAGTATTTT. Translating gives CASSPGFDTQYF.

This chain joins TRBV19 and TRBJ1-1, with no clear D. V lost 0 bases to trimming and J lost 1 base, with 9 bases between them. Germline V gives CDR1 LNHDA, CDR2 SQIVND (reference sequence). The CDR3 spans 15 residues. This CDR3 is CASSIDLGGNTEAFF. Written as DNA, the CDR3 is TGTGCCAGTAGTATAGACCTTGGCGGGAACACTGAAGCTTTCTTT.

The V call is TRBV5-1, the J call TRBJ2-3; 13 nucleotides align to TRBD2. J was trimmed by 4 bases and V by 2 bases; bases with no gene match: 22. Per the germline V gene, CDR1 is SGHRS and CDR2 is YFSETQ. The CDR3 has 22 amino acids. CDR3 bases: TGCGCCAGCAGCTTCGGGCTGAGGGCACTAGCGGGAGGGCCAGCCTTTTCAGATACGCAGTATTTT. Encoded protein: CASSFGLRALAGGPAFSDTQYF.

The V call is TRBV28, the J call TRBJ1-1; 8 bases are shared with TRBD1. Germline CDR1 reads MDHEN; CDR2 reads SYDVKM. The J segment lost 7 bases and the V segment lost 2 bases, leaving 6 bases of the junction unmatched. This CDR3 is built from 14 residues. CDR3 bases: TGTGCCAGCAGTTTACCGGGACAGGTGATTGAAGCTTTCTTT. This encodes CASSLPGQVIEAFF.

The chain recombines TRBV19 with TRBJ2-7, with TRBD2 matching 13 bases. Per the germline V gene, CDR1 is LNHDA and CDR2 is SQIVND (reference sequence). The V gene end was trimmed by 6 bases and the J gene end by 6 bases; junction bases not matched to a gene: 8. The CDR3 contains 15 residues. This CDR3 reads CASSAPGLAGLEQYF. CDR3 bases: TGTGCCAGTAGCGCCCCGGGACTAGCGGGACTCGAGCAGTACTTC.

The chain is built from TRBV4-1 and TRBJ1-2; TRBD1 matches at 7 bases. The CDR3 has 15 amino acids. Trimming removed 0 bases from V and 10 bases from J; junction bases left unmatched: 11. CDR1 is MGHRA and CDR2 is YSYEKL in the germline V gene. The CDR3 DNA reads TGCGCCAGCAGCCAAGATGACAGGGCTGATTGGGACTACACCTTC. This encodes CASSQDDRADWDYTF.

The chain uses TRBV7-2 and TRBJ1-5; 9 positions agree with TRBD1. V shed 5 bases and J 5 bases; nucleotides not matched to a gene: 7. The length of the CDR3 is 15 residues. Germline lookup yields CDR1 SGHTA and CDR2 FQGNSA. The CDR3 DNA follows: TGTGCCAGCAGCGGGAAGACAGGGGGATATCAGCCCCAGCATTTT. It encodes CASSGKTGGYQPQHF.

The gene calls are TRBV28 and TRBJ1-5, with D possibly matching TRBD1 (6 bases). The CDR3 extends over 16 amino acids. V was pared by 5 bases and J by 7 bases, with 21 bases between. From germline, CDR1 is MDHEN and CDR2 SYDVKM. The CDR3 DNA follows: TGTGCCAGCAGTCCCAGGACAGACCCCCTAAACCAGCCCCAGCATTTT. It is translated as CASSPRTDPLNQPQHF.

The rearrangement uses TRBV10-2 and TRBJ1-1, with 7 nucleotides matching TRBD1. Germline lookup yields CDR1 WSHSY and CDR2 SAAADI. J was trimmed by 8 bases and V by 6 bases; bases with no gene match: 12. The CDR3 covers 14 residues. The CDR3 DNA follows: TGCGCCAGCAGGGACCGGGTGACAGGGTTAGAAGCTTTCTTT. Translation gives CASRDRVTGLEAFF.

The chain joins TRBV7-9 to TRBJ2-5, with D possibly TRBD2 on 5 matching bases. This CDR3 is 14 amino acids long. Germline V gives CDR1 SEHNR, CDR2 FQNEAQ (reference sequence). With 0 bases removed from V and 5 bases from J, the gap between germline ends came to 10 bases. In DNA, the CDR3 is TGTGCCAGCAGCTTAGCGGGAGTAGCCGAGACCCAGTACTTC. It specifies CASSLAGVAETQYF.

This clone was seen once. V is TRBV14 and J is TRBJ2-7; maybe TRBD2 (6 bases). This CDR3 has 17 residues. Germline CDR1 reads SGHDN; CDR2 reads FVKESK. The ends were cut back, 0 bases at V and 6 bases at J, with 21 bases in the middle. The CDR3 bases are TGTGCCAGCAGCCAAGATTATGCGGGACCATGGTGGAGCGAGCAGTACTTC. Translated, it gives CASSQDYAGPWWSEQYF.

This sequence joins TRBV6-6 and TRBJ1-5; tentatively, D is TRBD1 (6 bases). The CDR3 has 15 amino acids. The V gene lost 7 bases and the J gene lost 3 bases, with 16 bases spanning the gap. Per the germline V gene, CDR1 is MNHNY and CDR2 is SVGAGI (reference sequence). This CDR3 is CASTQAGGPNQPQHF. The CDR3 nucleotides read TGTGCCAGCACCCAGGCGGGGGGGCCCAATCAGCCCCAGCATTTT.

The chain uses TRBV19 and TRBJ2-2; weak D call: TRBD2 (5 bases). V was shortened by 5 bases and J by 5 bases, with 15 bases between the two germline ends. Germline V gene data show CDR1 as LNHDA and CDR2 as SQIVND (reference sequence). The CDR3 contains 15 residues. For the CDR3, the DNA is TGTGCCAGTAGTTGGACGACACCGGGGACCGGGGAGCTGTTTTTT. It specifies CASSWTTPGTGELFF.

The chain has TRBV27 and TRBJ2-1, with D tentatively TRBD2 (5 bases). The V and J ends lost 6 bases and 10 bases respectively, with 19 bases between them. The germline V gene encodes CDR1 MNHEY and CDR2 SMNVEV (reference sequence). The CDR3 is made up of 14 amino acids. This chain's CDR3 is CASRSPPSGGEQFF. The CDR3 DNA sequence: TGTGCCAGCAGATCACCTCCCTCCGGCGGGGAGCAGTTCTTC.

The chain links TRBV5-6 to TRBJ2-1, with D unresolved. The CDR3 totals 16 residues. Germline values: CDR1 SGHDT, CDR2 YYEEEE. V was shortened by 1 base and J by 8 bases, with 19 bases between the two germline ends. In DNA, the CDR3 is TGTGCCAGCAGCTTGCCCCCCCCTAGGTCGGCCTATGAGCAGTTCTTC. The encoded protein is CASSLPPPRSAYEQFF.

V gene TRBV14 combines with J gene TRBJ2-2; a weak D match, TRBD1 (5 bases). CDR1 is SGHDN and CDR2 is FVKESK in the germline V gene. CDR3 size: 17 residues. With 2 bases removed from V and 2 bases from J, the gap between germline ends came to 15 bases. In DNA, the CDR3 is TGTGCCAGCAGCCAACTTTTACAGGTTACTAACACCGGGGAGCTGTTTTTT. Its protein product is CASSQLLQVTNTGELFF.

The chain has TRBV15 and TRBJ2-7; TRBD1 is a possible D gene (6 bases). Trimming stripped 1 base from V and 1 base from J, with 11 bases between. CDR1 and CDR2 (germline): LNHNV, YYDKDF (reference sequence). This CDR3 has 15 residues. As DNA, the CDR3 is TGTGCCACCAGCAGAGTCAGGGGCTCTTCCTACGAGCAGTACTTC. It is translated as CATSRVRGSSYEQYF. The full variable domain, completed using reference TRBV15 and TRBJ2-7, is DAMVIQNPRYQVTQFGKPVTLSCSQTLNHNVMYWYQQKSSQAPKLLFHYYDKDFNNEADTPDNFQSRRPNTSFCFLDIRSPGLGDTAMYLCATSRVRGSSYEQYFGPGTRLTVT.

The rearrangement joins TRBV5-1 to TRBJ2-7; D is possibly TRBD1 (5 bases). This CDR3 contains 15 residues. Germline assignment: CDR1 SGHRS and CDR2 YFSETQ. Between the trimmed V and J ends, which lost 6 bases and 3 bases, there was a span of 19 bases. CDR3 loop: CASTPDRQGGYEQYF. The CDR3 nucleotides are TGCGCCAGCACCCCTGACCGGCAGGGTGGCTACGAGCAGTACTTC. The complete variable domain, with remaining parts taken from reference TRBV5-1 and TRBJ2-7, reads KAGVTQTPRYLIKTRGQQVTLSCSPISGHRSVSWYQQTPGQGLQFLFEYFSETQRNKGNFPGRFSGRQFSNSRSEMNVSTLELGDSALYLCASTPDRQGGYEQYFGPGTRLTVT.

The chain links TRBV14 to TRBJ2-3, with 9 nucleotides matching TRBD1. From germline, CDR1 is SGHDN and CDR2 FVKESK. The ends lost 3 bases at V and 6 bases at J; junction bases unmatched: 4. CDR3 length: 14 residues. CDR3: CASSQDRGGDTQYF. DNA of the CDR3: TGTGCCAGCAGCCAGGACAGGGGCGGCGATACGCAGTATTTT.

This rearrangement joins TRBV18 to TRBJ1-6, with D perhaps matching TRBD1 (6 bases). The V end was cut by 1 base, the J end by 7 bases, with 11 bases between. The length of the CDR3 is 15 residues. CDR1 is KGHSH and CDR2 is LQKENI in the germline V gene. CDR3 residues: CASSPRLDSNSPLHF. CDR3 nucleotides: TGTGCCAGCTCACCACGTTTGGACAGCAATTCACCCCTCCACTTT.